The T cell receptor beta chain under discussion was sequenced for a study of T cells after yellow fever vaccination. Overall study results and limits: It was the secondary response that reached its peak faster, day 5 versus 15, but it was weaker.

TCRdb reprocessed the 5' RACE reads via MiXCR and lists one record per CDR3 protein. The sample holds 510,000 or so distinct CDR3 sequences, under 25% seen once. The germline gives CDR1 LNHNV, CDR2 YYDKDF (reference sequence). V lost 8 bases, J lost 5 bases, and 13 bases lay in between. This CDR3 has 13 residues. Concerning this clonotype: The antigen is not known.

Sequences were derived from PBMCs, sampled 15 days after the yellow fever booster vaccination. This rearrangement joins TRBV15 to TRBJ2-1, with D possibly matching TRBD2 (5 bases). The origin of this receptor is a man aged 25 to 40 who received the YFV17D yellow fever vaccine. The CDR3 protein is CATEEGDNNEQFF. The CDR3 DNA reads as TGTGCCACCGAAGAGGGAGACAACAATGAGCAGTTCTTC.